The clone carrying this T cell receptor beta chain was observed many times. This CDR3 has 16 residues. V shed 2 bases, J shed 2 bases, and the junction held 8 bases outside the gene matches. CDR1 is SGHDT, CDR2 YYEEEE, per germline. This record comes from a study of HIV-infected children after antiretroviral therapy interruption. Study information: Four children interrupted treatment; four stayed on continuous treatment.

Unique molecular identifiers were included in an RNA-based 3' RACE TCR library. TCRdb fed the 3' RACE reads into MiXCR, producing one record per CDR3 protein. The data show about 15,000 distinct CDR3 sequences, less than 4% seen once. The sample's treatment: PENTA 11 planned treatment interruption arm or continuous ART arm. This TCR derives from a child aged 2-17 years with HIV. This rearrangement joins TRBV5-6 to TRBJ2-3; 7 bases fit TRBD2. The material sequenced was CD45RA+ CD4+ T cells from PBMCs, taken from a donor given antiretroviral therapy, either interrupted or continuous. As to subset: naive CD4+ CD45RA+ CD45RO- T cells. The CDR3 DNA reads as TGTGCCAGCAGCTTAGACCCTAGCGGCCTCACAGATACGCAGTATTTT. Translated: CASSLDPSGLTDTQYF.